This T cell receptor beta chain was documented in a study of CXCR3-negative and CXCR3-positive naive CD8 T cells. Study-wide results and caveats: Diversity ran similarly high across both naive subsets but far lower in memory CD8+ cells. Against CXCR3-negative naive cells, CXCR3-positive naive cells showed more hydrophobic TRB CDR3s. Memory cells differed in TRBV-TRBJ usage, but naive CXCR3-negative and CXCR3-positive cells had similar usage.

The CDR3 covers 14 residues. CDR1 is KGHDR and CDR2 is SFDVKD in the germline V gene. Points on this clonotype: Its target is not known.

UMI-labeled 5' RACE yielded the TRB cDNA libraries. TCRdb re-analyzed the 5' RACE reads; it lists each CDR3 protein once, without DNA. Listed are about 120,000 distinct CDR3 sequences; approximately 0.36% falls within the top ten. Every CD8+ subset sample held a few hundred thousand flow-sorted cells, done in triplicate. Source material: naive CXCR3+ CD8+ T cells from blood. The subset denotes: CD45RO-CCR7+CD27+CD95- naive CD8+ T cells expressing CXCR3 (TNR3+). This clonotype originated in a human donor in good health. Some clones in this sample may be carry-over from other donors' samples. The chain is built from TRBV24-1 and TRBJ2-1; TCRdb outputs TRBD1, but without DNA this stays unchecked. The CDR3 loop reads CATSDFVRANEQFF.